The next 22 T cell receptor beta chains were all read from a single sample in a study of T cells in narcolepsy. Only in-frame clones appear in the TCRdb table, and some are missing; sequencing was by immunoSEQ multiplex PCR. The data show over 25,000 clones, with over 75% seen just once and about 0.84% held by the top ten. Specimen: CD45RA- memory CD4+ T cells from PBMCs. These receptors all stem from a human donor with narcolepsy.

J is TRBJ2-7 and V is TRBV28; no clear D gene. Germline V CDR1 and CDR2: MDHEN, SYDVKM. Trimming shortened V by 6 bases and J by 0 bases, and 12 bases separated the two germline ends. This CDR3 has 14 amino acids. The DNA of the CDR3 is TGTGCCAGCAGCGGGCCAGGATCCTCCTACGAGCAGTACTTC. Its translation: CASSGPGSSYEQYF.

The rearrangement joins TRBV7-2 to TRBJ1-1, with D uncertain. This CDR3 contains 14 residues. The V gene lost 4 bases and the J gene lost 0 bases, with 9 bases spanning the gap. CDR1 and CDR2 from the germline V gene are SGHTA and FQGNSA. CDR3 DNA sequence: TGTGCCAGCAGCTCTCGGGCCATGAACACTGAAGCTTTCTTT. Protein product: CASSSRAMNTEAFF.

The DNA of the CDR3 is TGTGCCAGCAGTTCGACGAACACCGGGGAGCTGTTTTTT. This encodes CASSSTNTGELFF. The rearrangement uses TRBV6-5 and TRBJ2-2; D is uncertain. With 4 bases removed from V and 0 bases from J, the gap between germline ends came to 3 bases. This CDR3 spans 13 amino acids. Germline V gene data show CDR1 as MNHEY and CDR2 as SVGAGI.

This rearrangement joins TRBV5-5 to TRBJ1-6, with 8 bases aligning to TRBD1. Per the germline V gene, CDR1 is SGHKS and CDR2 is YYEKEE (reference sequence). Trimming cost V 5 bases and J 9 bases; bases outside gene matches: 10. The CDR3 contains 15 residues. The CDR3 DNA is TGTGCCAGCAGTAGAGGACAGGGCGGGGGTTCACCCCTCCACTTT. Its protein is CASSRGQGGGSPLHF.

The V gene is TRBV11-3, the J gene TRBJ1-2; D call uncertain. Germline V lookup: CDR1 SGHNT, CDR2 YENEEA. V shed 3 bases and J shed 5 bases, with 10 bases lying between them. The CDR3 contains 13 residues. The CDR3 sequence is CASSLSGGYGYTF. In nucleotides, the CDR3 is TGTGCCAGCAGCTTGAGTGGCGGGTATGGCTACACCTTC.

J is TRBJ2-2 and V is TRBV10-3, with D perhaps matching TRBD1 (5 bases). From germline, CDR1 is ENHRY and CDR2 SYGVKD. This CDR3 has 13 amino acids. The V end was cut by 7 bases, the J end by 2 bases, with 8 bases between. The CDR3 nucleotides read TGTGCCATCATGACAGAAAACACCGGGGAGCTGTTTTTT. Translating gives CAIMTENTGELFF.

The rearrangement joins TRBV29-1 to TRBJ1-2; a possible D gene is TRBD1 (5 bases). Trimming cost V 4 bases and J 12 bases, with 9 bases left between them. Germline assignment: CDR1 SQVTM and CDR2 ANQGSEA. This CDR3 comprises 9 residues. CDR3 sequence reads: CSVAGADTF. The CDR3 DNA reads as TGCAGCGTTGCCGGGGCGGACACCTTC.

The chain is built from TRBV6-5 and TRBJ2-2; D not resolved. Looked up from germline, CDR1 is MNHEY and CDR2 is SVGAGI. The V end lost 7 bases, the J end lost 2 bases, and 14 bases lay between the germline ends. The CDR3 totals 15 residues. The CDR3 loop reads CASNLGWGNTGELFF. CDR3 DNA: TGTGCCAGCAACCTCGGTTGGGGTAACACCGGGGAGCTGTTTTTT.

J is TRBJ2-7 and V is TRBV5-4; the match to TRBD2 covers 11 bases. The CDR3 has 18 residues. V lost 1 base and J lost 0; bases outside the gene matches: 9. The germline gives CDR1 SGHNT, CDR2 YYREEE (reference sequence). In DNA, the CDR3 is TGTGCCAGCAGCTTGTCAAGGGGACTAGCGGCGGTCTCCTACGAGCAGTACTTC. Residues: CASSLSRGLAAVSYEQYF.

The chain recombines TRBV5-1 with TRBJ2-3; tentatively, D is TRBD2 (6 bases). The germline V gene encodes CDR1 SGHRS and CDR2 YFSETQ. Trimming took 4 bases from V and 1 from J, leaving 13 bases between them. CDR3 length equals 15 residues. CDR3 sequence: CASSPITGGTDTQYF. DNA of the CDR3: TGCGCCAGCAGCCCGATTACGGGGGGCACAGATACGCAGTATTTT.

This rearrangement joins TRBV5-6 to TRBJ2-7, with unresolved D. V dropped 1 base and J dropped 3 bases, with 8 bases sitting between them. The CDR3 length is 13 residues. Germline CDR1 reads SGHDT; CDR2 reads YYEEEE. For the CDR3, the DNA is TGTGCCAGCAGCTTGAGGTCCAACTACGAGCAGTACTTC. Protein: CASSLRSNYEQYF.

The CDR3 here is CASSLTYSSGNTIYF. The CDR3 DNA reads TGTGCCAGCAGCCTAACCTACTCCTCTGGAAACACCATATATTTT. The genes are TRBV27 and TRBJ1-3; D gene unclear. The CDR3 covers 15 residues. Trimming shortened V by 6 bases and J by 0 bases, and 12 bases separated the two germline ends. Germline CDR1 is MNHEY and CDR2 is SMNVEV (reference sequence).

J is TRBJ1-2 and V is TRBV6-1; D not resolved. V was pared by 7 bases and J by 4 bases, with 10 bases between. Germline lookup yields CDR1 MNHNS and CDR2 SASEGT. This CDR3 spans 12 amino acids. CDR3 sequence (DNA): TGTGCCAGCAATGCAGGCGCCTATGGCTACACCTTC. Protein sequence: CASNAGAYGYTF.

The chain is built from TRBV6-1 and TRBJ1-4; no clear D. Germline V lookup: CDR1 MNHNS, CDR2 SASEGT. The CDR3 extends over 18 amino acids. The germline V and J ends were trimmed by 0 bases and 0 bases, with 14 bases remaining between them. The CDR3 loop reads CASSEAVRGSATNEKLFF. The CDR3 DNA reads TGTGCCAGCAGTGAAGCTGTCCGAGGATCTGCAACTAATGAAAAACTGTTTTTT.

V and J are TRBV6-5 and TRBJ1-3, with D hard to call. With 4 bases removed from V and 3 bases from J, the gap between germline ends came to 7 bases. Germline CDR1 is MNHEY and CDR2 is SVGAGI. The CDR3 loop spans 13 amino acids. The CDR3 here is CASSSSGGNTIYF. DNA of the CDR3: TGTGCCAGCAGTTCCTCCGGTGGAAACACCATATATTTT.

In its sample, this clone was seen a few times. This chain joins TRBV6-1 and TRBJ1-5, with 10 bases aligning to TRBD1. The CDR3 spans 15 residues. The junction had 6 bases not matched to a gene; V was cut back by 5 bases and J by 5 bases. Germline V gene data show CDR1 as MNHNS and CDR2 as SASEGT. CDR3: CASSWTGGVDQPQHF. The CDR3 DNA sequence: TGTGCCAGCAGTTGGACAGGGGGTGTCGATCAGCCCCAGCATTTT.

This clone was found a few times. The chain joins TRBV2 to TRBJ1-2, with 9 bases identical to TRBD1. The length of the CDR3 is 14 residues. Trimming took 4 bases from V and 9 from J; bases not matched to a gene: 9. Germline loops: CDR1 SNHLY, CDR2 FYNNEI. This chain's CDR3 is CASSVQPGQGSYTF. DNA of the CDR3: TGTGCCAGCAGTGTACAGCCGGGACAGGGTAGCTACACCTTC.

DNA of the CDR3: TGTGCCTGGGGGCAACAGGGGAAGCAGACCCAGTACTTC. Translation gives CAWGQQGKQTQYF. The chain is built from TRBV30 and TRBJ2-5, with TRBD1 matching 7 bases. J was trimmed by 6 bases and V by 5 bases; bases with no gene match: 9. CDR1 and CDR2 from the germline V gene are GTSNPN and SVGIG (reference sequence). The CDR3 totals 13 residues.

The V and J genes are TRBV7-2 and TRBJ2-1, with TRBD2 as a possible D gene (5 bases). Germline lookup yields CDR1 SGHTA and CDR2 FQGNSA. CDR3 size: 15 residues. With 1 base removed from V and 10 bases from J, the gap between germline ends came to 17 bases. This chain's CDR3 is CASSLGWTATGEQFF. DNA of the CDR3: TGTGCCAGCAGCTTAGGCTGGACTGCTACCGGGGAGCAGTTCTTC.

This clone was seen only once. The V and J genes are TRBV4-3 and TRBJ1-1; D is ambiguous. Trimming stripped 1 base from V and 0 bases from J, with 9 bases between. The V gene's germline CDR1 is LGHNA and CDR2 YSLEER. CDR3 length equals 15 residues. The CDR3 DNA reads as TGCGCCAGCAGCCAAGTTTCCAGGCTGAACACTGAAGCTTTCTTT. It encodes CASSQVSRLNTEAFF.

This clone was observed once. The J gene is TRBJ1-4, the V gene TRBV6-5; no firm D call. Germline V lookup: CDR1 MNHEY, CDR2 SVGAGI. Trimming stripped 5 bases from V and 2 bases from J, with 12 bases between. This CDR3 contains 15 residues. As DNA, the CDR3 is TGTGCCAGCAGTAAAGGACGCCCGACTAATGAAAAACTGTTTTTT. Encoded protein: CASSKGRPTNEKLFF.

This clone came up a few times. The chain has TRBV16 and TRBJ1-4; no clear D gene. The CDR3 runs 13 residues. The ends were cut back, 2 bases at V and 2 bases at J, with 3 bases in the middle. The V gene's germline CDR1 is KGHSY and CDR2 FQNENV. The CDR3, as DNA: TGTGCCAGCAGCCAACGGACTAATGAAAAACTGTTTTTT. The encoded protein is CASSQRTNEKLFF.